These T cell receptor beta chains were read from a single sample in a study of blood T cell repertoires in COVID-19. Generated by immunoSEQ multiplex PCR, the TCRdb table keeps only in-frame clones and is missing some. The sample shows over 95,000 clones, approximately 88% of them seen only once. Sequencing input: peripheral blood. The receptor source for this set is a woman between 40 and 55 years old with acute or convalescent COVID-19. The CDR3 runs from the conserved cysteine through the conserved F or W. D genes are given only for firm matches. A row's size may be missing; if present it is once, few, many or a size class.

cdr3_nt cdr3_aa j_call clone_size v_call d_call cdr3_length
TGTGCCAGCTTAAACAGTCAGGGGGCAGGTCAGCCCCAGCATTTT CASLNSQGAGQPQHF TRBJ1-5 - TRBV28 TRBD1 15
TGTGCCAGTAGTGGCCGGGACAGGGGCCCTTACAGCGCCGACTATGGCTACACCTTC CASSGRDRGPYSADYGYTF TRBJ1-2 - TRBV19 TRBD1 19
TGTGCCAGCAGCTTGGCACAGGGACCCTACGAGCAGTACTTC CASSLAQGPYEQYF TRBJ2-7 - TRBV5-5 - 14
TGTGCCAGCAGAGAACAACAGGGCATCGGGGAGCTGTTTTTT CASREQQGIGELFF TRBJ2-2 - TRBV7-2 - 14
TGCGCCAGCAGCTCCCGAAGGGGGCAAACCGGCTCCTACAATGAGCAGTTCTTC CASSSRRGQTGSYNEQFF TRBJ2-1 - TRBV4-1 TRBD1 18
TGTGCCAGCAGCCAAGGCAGGTTGGGGGCCACAGATACGCAGTATTTT CASSQGRLGATDTQYF TRBJ2-3 - TRBV3-1/TRBV3-2 - 16
TGTGCCAGCAGCCAACTGCGGGATGAGCAGTTCTTC CASSQLRDEQFF TRBJ2-1 - TRBV3-1/TRBV3-2 - 12
TGTGCCAGCAGCGCAACGGGGGACAGTCCTAAGAACTACGAGCAGTACTTC CASSATGDSPKNYEQYF TRBJ2-7 - TRBV5-6 - 17
TGTGCCACCAGTGAGGGGCACGCAGATACGCAGTATTTT CATSEGHADTQYF TRBJ2-3 once TRBV24-1 - 13
TGTGCCAGCAGTAAATTAGAGTTAAATAGCAATCAGCCCCAGCATTTT CASSKLELNSNQPQHF TRBJ1-5 - TRBV2 - 16
TGCGCCAGCAGCTTGGTCGGTAACTACGAGCAGTACTTC CASSLVGNYEQYF TRBJ2-7 - TRBV5-1 - 13
TGTGCCAGCTCACCGGGACAGGATGAAAAACTGTTTTTT CASSPGQDEKLFF TRBJ1-4 - TRBV18 TRBD1 13
TGTGCCAGCAGCGAACTAGCGGGGGGGAACGAGCAGTACTTC CASSELAGGNEQYF TRBJ2-7 - TRBV9 TRBD2 14
TGTGCCAGCGGAGGGGGGGTAGGGGAAAAACTGTTTTTT CASGGGVGEKLFF TRBJ1-4 - TRBV11-2 - 13
TGTGCCAGCAGCGTCAGGGGGGACACTGAAGCTTTCTTT CASSVRGDTEAFF TRBJ1-1 - TRBV11-2 TRBD1 13
TGTGCCAGTAGTTGGGGAGCTCGCTACTACGAGCAGTACTTC CASSWGARYYEQYF TRBJ2-7 - TRBV19 - 14
TGTGCCAGCAGCTCCCGAGGGGCTAGCGGGGGGGCGACCCAGTACTTC CASSSRGASGGATQYF TRBJ2-5 - TRBV7-8 TRBD2 16
TGTGCCAGCAGCCAAGGAGGGGGCCTTCAGCCCCAGCATTTT CASSQGGGLQPQHF TRBJ1-5 - TRBV14 TRBD1 14
TGCGCCAGCAGCTTGGAGGACAGCCTCTATGGCTACACCTTC CASSLEDSLYGYTF TRBJ1-2 - TRBV5-1 - 14
TGTGCCACCAGGCAGGGGGGTAGGGAAAAACTGTTTTTT CATRQGGREKLFF TRBJ1-4 - TRBV27 TRBD1 13
TGTGCCAGCAGCTTACGGGGGGCGAGTATCGGTGGCTACACCTTC CASSLRGASIGGYTF TRBJ1-2 - TRBV7-2 - 15
TGTGCCAGCAGTTCCGGGACAGGGGGTTATGGCTACACCTTC CASSSGTGGYGYTF TRBJ1-2 - TRBV6-5 TRBD1 14